Listed below are T cell receptor beta chains from one sample, sequenced in a study of regulatory T cells. Assay used: immunoSEQ multiplex PCR; TCRdb lists only in-frame clones, some missing. The profile shows over 25,000 clones, 92% of them singletons. The specimen sequenced was conventional CD4+ T cells sorted from blood. These receptors were taken from a person between 18 and 30 years old with CD3G deficiency. Each CDR3 is given with its conserved first and last residue. Fields, in order: J gene, D gene, clone size, V gene, CDR3 DNA, CDR3 protein. A D gene is named only where the DNA matches it firmly. The listing skips clone size in some rows; elsewhere it reads once, few, many or a size class.

TRBJ2-1	-	-	TRBV28	TGTGCCAGCAGTTTAGGGGGTTCTCTGGGCAATGAGCAGTTCTTC	CASSLGGSLGNEQFF
TRBJ1-5	-	-	TRBV28	TGTGCCAGCACCCCTACGGGGGTCGTATCGCCCCAGCATTTT	CASTPTGVVSPQHF
TRBJ2-4	-	-	TRBV19	TGTGCCAGTAGTATCCACGGCCTTATGGGGCCGGACATTCAGTACTTC	CASSIHGLMGPDIQYF
TRBJ1-1	-	-	TRBV4-1	TGCGCCAGCAGCCAAGATAGGGGGGTTCCGTGGGCTTTCTTT	CASSQDRGVPWAFF
TRBJ2-2	TRBD2	-	TRBV11-2	TGTGCCAGCGGGGGACTAGAACGTCCCGGGGAGCTGTTTTTT	CASGGLERPGELFF
TRBJ2-3	-	-	TRBV7-9	TGTGCCAGCAGCGGGGGGTGGGATACGCAGTATTTT	CASSGGWDTQYF
TRBJ1-2	-	-	TRBV19	TGTGCCAGTAGTATAGCTCTGGGAACTAACTATGGCTACACCTTC	CASSIALGTNYGYTF
TRBJ1-1	-	-	TRBV5-1	TGCGCCAGCAGCCGGGGGGCAGGGGAAGGCGCTGAAGCTTTCTTT	CASSRGAGEGAEAFF
TRBJ1-1	-	-	TRBV6-5	TGTGCCAGCAGGAGGACGGAGAACACTGAAGCTTTCTTT	CASRRTENTEAFF
TRBJ2-1	TRBD1	-	TRBV5-1	TGCGCCAGCAGCTCCTGGGGGACAGGGGATAACAATGAGCAGTTCTTC	CASSSWGTGDNNEQFF
TRBJ1-2	-	-	TRBV6-1	TGTGCCAGCAGTGAATCCCAGGCTTACTATGGCTACACCTTC	CASSESQAYYGYTF
TRBJ1-4	-	-	TRBV19	TGTGCCAGTCCCCGGGACACAGACCTTCTTTACCGCGAAAAACTGTTTTTT	CASPRDTDLLYREKLFF
TRBJ2-3	-	-	TRBV15	TGTGCCACCAGCAGAGATCCCGATACGCAGTATTTT	CATSRDPDTQYF
TRBJ2-7	TRBD2	-	TRBV11-2	TGTGCCAGCAGCTTAGAGCGGAGCGGGAAACAGTACTTC	CASSLERSGKQYF
TRBJ2-2	-	few	TRBV4-1	TGCGCCAGCAGCCAAGGTCGAGGGGCGCCCGGGGAGCTGTTTTTT	CASSQGRGAPGELFF
TRBJ1-1	-	-	TRBV7-8	TGTGCCAGCAGCCCTAGGAGTTCGAACACTGAAGCTTTCTTT	CASSPRSSNTEAFF
TRBJ2-7	-	-	TRBV10-3	TGTGCCATCAGTGAGTCGACCCGTAATCCCTACGAGCAGTACTTC	CAISESTRNPYEQYF
TRBJ2-1	TRBD2	-	TRBV5-1	TGCGCCAGCAGCAGCGGGACTTCCAACTACAATGAGCAGTTCTTC	CASSSGTSNYNEQFF
TRBJ2-1	TRBD1	few	TRBV5-6	TGTGCCAGCAGCTTGTGGGACAGACCATACAATGAGCAGTTCTTC	CASSLWDRPYNEQFF
TRBJ1-2	-	-	TRBV5-1	TGCGCCAGCAGCCCGTACCCGGACTCGCACTATGGCTACACCTTC	CASSPYPDSHYGYTF
TRBJ1-5	-	-	TRBV6-1	TGTGCCAGCAGCTGGACACCAAGAAGCAATCAGCCCCAGCATTTT	CASSWTPRSNQPQHF
TRBJ1-1	-	-	TRBV6-6	TGTGCCAGCAGTCGAAATTGGATGAACACTGAAGCTTTCTTT	CASSRNWMNTEAFF